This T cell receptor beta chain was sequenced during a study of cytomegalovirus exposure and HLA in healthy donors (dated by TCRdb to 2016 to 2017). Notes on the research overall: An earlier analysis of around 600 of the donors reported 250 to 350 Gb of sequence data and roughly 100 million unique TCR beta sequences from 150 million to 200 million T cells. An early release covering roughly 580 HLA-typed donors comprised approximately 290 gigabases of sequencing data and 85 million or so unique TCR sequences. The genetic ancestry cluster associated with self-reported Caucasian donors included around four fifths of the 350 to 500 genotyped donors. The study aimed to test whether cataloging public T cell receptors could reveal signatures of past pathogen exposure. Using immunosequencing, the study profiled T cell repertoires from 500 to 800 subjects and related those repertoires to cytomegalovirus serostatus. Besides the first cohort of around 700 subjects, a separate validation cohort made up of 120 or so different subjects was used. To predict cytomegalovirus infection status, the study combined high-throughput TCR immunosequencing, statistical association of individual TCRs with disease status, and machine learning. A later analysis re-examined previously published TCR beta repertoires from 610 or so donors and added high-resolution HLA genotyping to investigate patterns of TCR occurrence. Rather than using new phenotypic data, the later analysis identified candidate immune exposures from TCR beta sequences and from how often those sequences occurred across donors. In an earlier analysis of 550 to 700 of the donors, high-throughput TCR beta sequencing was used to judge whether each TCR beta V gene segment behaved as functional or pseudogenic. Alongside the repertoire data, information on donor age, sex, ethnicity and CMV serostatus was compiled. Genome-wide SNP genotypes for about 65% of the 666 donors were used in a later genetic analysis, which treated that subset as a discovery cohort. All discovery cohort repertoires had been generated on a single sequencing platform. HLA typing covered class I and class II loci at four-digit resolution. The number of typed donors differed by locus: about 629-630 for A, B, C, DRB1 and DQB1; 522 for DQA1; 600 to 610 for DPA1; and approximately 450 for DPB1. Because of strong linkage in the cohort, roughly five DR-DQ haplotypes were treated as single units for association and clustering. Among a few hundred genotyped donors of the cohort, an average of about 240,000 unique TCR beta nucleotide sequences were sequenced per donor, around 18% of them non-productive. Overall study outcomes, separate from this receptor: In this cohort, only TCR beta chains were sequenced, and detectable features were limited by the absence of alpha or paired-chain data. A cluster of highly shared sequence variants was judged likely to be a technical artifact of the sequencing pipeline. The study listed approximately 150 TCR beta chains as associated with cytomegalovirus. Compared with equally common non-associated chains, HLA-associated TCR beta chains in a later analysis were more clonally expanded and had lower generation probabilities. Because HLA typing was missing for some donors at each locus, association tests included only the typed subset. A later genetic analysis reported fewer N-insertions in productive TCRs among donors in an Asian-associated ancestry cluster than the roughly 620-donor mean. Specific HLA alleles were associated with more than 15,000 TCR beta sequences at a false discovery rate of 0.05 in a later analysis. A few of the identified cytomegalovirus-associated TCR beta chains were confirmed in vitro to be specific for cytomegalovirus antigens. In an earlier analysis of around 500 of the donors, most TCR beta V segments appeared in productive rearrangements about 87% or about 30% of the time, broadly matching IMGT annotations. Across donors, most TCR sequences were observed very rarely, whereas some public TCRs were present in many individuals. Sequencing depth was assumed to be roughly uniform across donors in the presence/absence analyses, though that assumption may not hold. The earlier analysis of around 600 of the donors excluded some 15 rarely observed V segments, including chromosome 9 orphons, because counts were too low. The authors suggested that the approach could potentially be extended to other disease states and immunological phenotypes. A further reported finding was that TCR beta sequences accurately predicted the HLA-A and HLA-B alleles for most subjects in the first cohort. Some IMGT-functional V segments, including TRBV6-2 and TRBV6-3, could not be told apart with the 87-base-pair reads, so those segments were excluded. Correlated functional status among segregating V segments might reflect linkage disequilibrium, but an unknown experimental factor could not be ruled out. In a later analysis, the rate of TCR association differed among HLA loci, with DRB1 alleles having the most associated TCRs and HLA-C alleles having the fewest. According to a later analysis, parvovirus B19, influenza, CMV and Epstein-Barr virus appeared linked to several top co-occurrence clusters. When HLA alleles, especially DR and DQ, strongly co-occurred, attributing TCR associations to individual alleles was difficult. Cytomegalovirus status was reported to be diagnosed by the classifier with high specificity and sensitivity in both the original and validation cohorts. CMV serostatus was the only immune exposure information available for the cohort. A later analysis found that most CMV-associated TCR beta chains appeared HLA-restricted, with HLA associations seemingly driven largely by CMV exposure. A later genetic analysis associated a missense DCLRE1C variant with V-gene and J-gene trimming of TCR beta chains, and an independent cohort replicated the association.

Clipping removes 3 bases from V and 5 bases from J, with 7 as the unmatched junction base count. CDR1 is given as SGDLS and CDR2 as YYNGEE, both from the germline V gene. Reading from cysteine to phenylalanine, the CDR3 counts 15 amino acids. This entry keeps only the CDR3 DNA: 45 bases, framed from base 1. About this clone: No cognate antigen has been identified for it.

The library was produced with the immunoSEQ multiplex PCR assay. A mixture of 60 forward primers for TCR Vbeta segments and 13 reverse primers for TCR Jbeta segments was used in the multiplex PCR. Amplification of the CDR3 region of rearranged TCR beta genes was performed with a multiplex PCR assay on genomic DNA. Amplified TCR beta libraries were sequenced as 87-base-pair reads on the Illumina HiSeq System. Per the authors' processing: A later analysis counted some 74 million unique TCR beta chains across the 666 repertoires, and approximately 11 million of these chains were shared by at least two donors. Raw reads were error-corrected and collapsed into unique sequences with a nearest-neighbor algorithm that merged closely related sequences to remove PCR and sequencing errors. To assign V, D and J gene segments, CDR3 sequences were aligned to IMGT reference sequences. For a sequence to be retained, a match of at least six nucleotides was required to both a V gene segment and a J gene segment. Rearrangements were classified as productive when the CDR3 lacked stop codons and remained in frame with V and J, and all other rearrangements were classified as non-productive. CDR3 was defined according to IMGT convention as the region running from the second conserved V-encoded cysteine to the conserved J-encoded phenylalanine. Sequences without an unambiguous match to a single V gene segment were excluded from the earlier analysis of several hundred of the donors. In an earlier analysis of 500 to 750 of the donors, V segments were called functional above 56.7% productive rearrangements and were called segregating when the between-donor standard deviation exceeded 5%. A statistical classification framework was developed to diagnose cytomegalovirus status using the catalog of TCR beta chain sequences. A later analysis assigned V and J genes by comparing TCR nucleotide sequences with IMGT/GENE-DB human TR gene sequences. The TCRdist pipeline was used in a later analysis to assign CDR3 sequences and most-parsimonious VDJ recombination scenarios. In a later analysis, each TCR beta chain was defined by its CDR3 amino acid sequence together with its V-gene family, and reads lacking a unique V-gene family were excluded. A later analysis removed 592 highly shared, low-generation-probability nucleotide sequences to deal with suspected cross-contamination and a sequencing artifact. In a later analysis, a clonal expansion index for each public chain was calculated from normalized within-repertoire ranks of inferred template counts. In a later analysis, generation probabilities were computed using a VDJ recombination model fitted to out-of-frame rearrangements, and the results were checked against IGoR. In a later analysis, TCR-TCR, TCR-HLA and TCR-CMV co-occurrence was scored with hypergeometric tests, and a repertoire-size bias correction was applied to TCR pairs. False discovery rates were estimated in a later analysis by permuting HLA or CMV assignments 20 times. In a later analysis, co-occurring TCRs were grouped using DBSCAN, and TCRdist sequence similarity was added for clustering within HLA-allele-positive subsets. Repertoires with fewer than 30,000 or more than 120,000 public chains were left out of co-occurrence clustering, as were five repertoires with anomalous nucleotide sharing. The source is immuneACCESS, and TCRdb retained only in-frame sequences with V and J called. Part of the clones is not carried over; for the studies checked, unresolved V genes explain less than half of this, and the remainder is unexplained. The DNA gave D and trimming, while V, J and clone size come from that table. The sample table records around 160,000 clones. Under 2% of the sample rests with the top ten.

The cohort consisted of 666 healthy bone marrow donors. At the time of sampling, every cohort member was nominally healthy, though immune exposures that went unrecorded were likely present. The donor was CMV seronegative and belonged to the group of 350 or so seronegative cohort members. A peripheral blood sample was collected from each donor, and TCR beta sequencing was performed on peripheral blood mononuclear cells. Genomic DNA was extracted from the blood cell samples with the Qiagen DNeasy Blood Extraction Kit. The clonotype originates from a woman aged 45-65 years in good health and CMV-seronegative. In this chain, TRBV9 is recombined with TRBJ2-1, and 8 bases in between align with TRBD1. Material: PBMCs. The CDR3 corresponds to CASSGSGQVDNEQFF. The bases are TGTGCCAGCAGCGGATCGGGACAGGTCGACAATGAGCAGTTCTTC.